The T cell receptor (beta chain) under discussion was sequenced for a study of T cell responses to AZD1222 COVID-19 vaccine. The ends lost 3 bases at V and 3 bases at J; junction bases unmatched: 8. CDR1 SGHRS and CDR2 YFSETQ come from the germline V gene. CDR3 length: 15 amino acids. Only in-frame clones appear in the TCRdb table, and some are missing; sequencing was by immunoSEQ multiplex PCR. The profile shows some 160,000 clones, around 88% of them singletons. Pooling of second doses given at about 4 or about 12 weeks was done. General study points: The study found Spike-specific TCR breadth and depth rose after two AZD1222 doses. Baseline serology detected seropositivity in only a handful of AZD1222 recipients.

On this clone: Its antigen is unknown.

This receptor was identified in an adult who received the AZD1222 COVID-19 vaccine. The material sequenced was peripheral blood, taken 28 days after the second AZD1222 dose. The chain has TRBV5-1 and TRBJ2-5; 7 positions match TRBD1. The CDR3 region has the DNA TGCGCCAGCAGCTCCCTTCCCGGGACAGAAGAGACCCAGTACTTC. Translating it yields CASSSLPGTEETQYF.